These 14 T cell receptor beta chains were all obtained from the same sample, sequenced in a study of T cells after yellow fever vaccination. TCRdb ran MiXCR on the 5' RACE reads and lists one entry per CDR3 protein. The data contain around 310,000 distinct CDR3 sequences, 8.7% of them singletons. Sequencing used PBMCs, obtained on the day of the first yellow fever vaccination. The receptors derive from a man between 18 and 35 years old who received the YFV17D yellow fever vaccine.

This clonotype was picked up one time. CDR3: CASSSLTGLGETQYF. CDR3 sequence (DNA): TGTGCCAGCAGCTCTCTCACAGGGTTGGGAGAGACCCAGTACTTC. The V call is TRBV7-2, the J call TRBJ2-5; possible D gene TRBD1, 6 bases. The CDR3 consists of 15 residues. V was pared by 4 bases and J by 4 bases, with 16 bases between. The germline V gene encodes CDR1 SGHTA and CDR2 FQGNSA.

The chain carries TRBV20-1 and TRBJ1-2; D gene unclear. Germline V gene lookup returns CDR1 DFQATT and CDR2 SNEGSKA (reference sequence). Trimming took off 4 bases at V and 1 base at J, with 13 bases between the two ends. The CDR3 loop spans 14 amino acids. For the CDR3, the DNA is TGCAGTGCTAATCGTAGAGGTCTTAACTATGGCTACACCTTC. It translates to CSANRRGLNYGYTF.

This rearrangement joins TRBV18 to TRBJ2-3, with D possibly TRBD2 on 5 matching bases. The germline V gene encodes CDR1 KGHSH and CDR2 LQKENI. The V end lost 1 base, the J end lost 7 bases, and 12 bases lay between the germline ends. The CDR3 has 14 residues. The CDR3 here is CASSPRGDPYTQYF. The CDR3 DNA is TGTGCCAGCTCACCACGGGGAGACCCTTATACGCAGTATTTT. The full variable domain, in which reference TRBV18 and TRBJ2-3 provide the parts outside the CDR3, is NAGVMQNPRHLVRRRGQEARLRCSPMKGHSHVYWYRQLPEEGLKFMVYLQKENIIDESGMPKERFSAEFPKEGPSILRIQQVVRGDSAAYFCASSPRGDPYTQYFGPGTRLTVL.

The chain recombines TRBV15 with TRBJ2-1; D possibly uses TRBD1 or TRBD2 (5 bases each). Germline loops: CDR1 LNHNV, CDR2 YYDKDF (reference sequence). The CDR3 runs 17 residues. V lost 4 bases to trimming and J lost 14 bases, with 30 bases between them. This CDR3 reads CATSKGSPGTLYNDEFF. CDR3 nucleotide sequence: TGTGCCACCAGCAAGGGATCTCCAGGGACCCTGTACAATGATGAGTTCTTC.

This clonotype was seen more than once but under ten times. The chain carries TRBV5-5 and TRBJ2-3; D is uncertain. CDR1 and CDR2 (germline): SGHKS, YYEKEE (reference sequence). This CDR3 is 14 amino acids long. Trimming cost V 2 bases and J 9 bases, with 16 bases left between them. The CDR3 here is CASSFDIPRNTQYF. The CDR3 bases are TGTGCCAGCAGCTTCGACATACCCCGGAACACGCAGTATTTT. The full variable domain, with the rest looked up from reference TRBV5-5 and TRBJ2-3, is DAGVTQSPTHLIKTRGQQVTLRCSPISGHKSVSWYQQVLGQGPQFIFQYYEKEERGRGNFPDRFSARQFPNYSSELNVNALLLGDSALYLCASSFDIPRNTQYFGPGTRLTVL.

The chain couples TRBV27 to TRBJ2-7; D unresolved. The germline V gene has CDR1 MNHEY and CDR2 SMNVEV (reference sequence). The V end was cut by 4 bases, the J end by 1 base, with 8 bases between. The CDR3 covers 13 residues. The CDR3 region is CASSWTESYEQYF. The CDR3 nucleotides are TGTGCCAGCAGTTGGACGGAGTCCTACGAGCAGTACTTC.

This clonotype has only a few counts. The CDR3 spells CATNRGNEKLFF. CDR3 sequence (DNA): TGTGCCACCAACCGGGGGAATGAAAAACTGTTTTTT. V usage is TRBV18 and J usage is TRBJ1-4, with D possibly being TRBD1 (5 bases). Looked up from germline, CDR1 is KGHSH and CDR2 is LQKENI. V was cut by 10 bases and J by 5 bases, with 11 bases left in between. The CDR3 covers 12 residues.

The CDR3 DNA is TGTGCCAGCAGCCCGCACTCGCGAGGGGCGAGGGAGACCCAGTACTTC. This gives the protein CASSPHSRGARETQYF. This chain joins TRBV7-2 and TRBJ2-5; D could derive from TRBD1 or TRBD2 (5 bases each). Germline CDR1 SGHTA, CDR2 FQGNSA. The CDR3 runs 16 residues. V was cut by 5 bases and J by 5 bases, with 21 bases left in between. The full variable domain, completed using reference TRBV7-2 and TRBJ2-5, is GAGVSQSPSNKVTEKGKDVELRCDPISGHTALYWYRQSLGQGLEFLIYFQGNSAPDKSGLPSDRFSAERTGGSVSTLTIQRTQQEDSAVYLCASSPHSRGARETQYFGPGTRLLVL.

This clonotype has at least ten counts. The chain is built from TRBV15 and TRBJ2-7; D may be TRBD1 (5 bases). Germline lookup yields CDR1 LNHNV and CDR2 YYDKDF (reference sequence). The CDR3 is made up of 14 amino acids. V was pared by 0 bases and J by 2 bases, with 8 bases between. CDR3 DNA sequence: TGTGCCACCAGCAGAGACGCAGGGACCTACGAGCAGTACGTC. This sequence encodes CATSRDAGTYEQYV.

The chain couples TRBV12-3 or TRBV12-4 to TRBJ1-1; TRBD1 matches at 7 bases. V gave up 5 bases and J gave up 0 bases; unmatched junction bases: 0. The CDR3 contains 13 residues. DNA of the CDR3: TGTGCCAGCAGTGGACAGGTGAACACTGAAGCTTTCTTT. Its translation: CASSGQVNTEAFF.

This clonotype was detected a few times. This rearrangement joins TRBV18 to TRBJ2-3, with TRBD2 matching 7 bases. CDR1 is KGHSH and CDR2 is LQKENI in the germline V gene. V shed 2 bases and J 7 bases; nucleotides not matched to a gene: 9. The CDR3 loop spans 15 amino acids. DNA for the CDR3: TGTGCCAGCTCACCAGCGGCGGCAGGGACTAATACGCAGTATTTT. It codes for CASSPAAAGTNTQYF. The full variable domain, its missing parts supplied by reference TRBV18 and TRBJ2-3, is NAGVMQNPRHLVRRRGQEARLRCSPMKGHSHVYWYRQLPEEGLKFMVYLQKENIIDESGMPKERFSAEFPKEGPSILRIQQVVRGDSAAYFCASSPAAAGTNTQYFGPGTRLTVL.

The chain uses TRBV4-3 and TRBJ1-4; D might be TRBD1 (5 bases). V lost 4 bases to trimming and J lost 5 bases, with 14 bases between them. Germline lookup yields CDR1 LGHNA and CDR2 YSLEER. CDR3 size: 15 residues. CDR3 DNA sequence: TGCGCCAGCAGCCTTTCCGACAGTGTGAATGAAAAACTGTTTTTT. Protein: CASSLSDSVNEKLFF.

This clonotype was observed a handful of times. The DNA of the CDR3 is TGTGCCAGCAGCAAGACGGAGACCCAGTACTTC. Residues: CASSKTETQYF. The chain combines TRBV7-9 with TRBJ2-5; D ambiguous. The germline V gene encodes CDR1 SEHNR and CDR2 FQNEAQ (reference sequence). With 5 bases removed from V and 5 bases from J, the gap between germline ends came to 6 bases. This CDR3 is 11 amino acids long.

The rearrangement joins TRBV18 to TRBJ2-7; D ambiguous. CDR3 length: 15 amino acids. The germline V gene encodes CDR1 KGHSH and CDR2 LQKENI. V was shortened by 5 bases and J by 11 bases, with 25 bases between the two germline ends. The CDR3 sequence: CASSLALESPWNKYF. CDR3 bases: TGTGCCAGCTCATTGGCCCTCGAGTCTCCGTGGAATAAGTACTTC.